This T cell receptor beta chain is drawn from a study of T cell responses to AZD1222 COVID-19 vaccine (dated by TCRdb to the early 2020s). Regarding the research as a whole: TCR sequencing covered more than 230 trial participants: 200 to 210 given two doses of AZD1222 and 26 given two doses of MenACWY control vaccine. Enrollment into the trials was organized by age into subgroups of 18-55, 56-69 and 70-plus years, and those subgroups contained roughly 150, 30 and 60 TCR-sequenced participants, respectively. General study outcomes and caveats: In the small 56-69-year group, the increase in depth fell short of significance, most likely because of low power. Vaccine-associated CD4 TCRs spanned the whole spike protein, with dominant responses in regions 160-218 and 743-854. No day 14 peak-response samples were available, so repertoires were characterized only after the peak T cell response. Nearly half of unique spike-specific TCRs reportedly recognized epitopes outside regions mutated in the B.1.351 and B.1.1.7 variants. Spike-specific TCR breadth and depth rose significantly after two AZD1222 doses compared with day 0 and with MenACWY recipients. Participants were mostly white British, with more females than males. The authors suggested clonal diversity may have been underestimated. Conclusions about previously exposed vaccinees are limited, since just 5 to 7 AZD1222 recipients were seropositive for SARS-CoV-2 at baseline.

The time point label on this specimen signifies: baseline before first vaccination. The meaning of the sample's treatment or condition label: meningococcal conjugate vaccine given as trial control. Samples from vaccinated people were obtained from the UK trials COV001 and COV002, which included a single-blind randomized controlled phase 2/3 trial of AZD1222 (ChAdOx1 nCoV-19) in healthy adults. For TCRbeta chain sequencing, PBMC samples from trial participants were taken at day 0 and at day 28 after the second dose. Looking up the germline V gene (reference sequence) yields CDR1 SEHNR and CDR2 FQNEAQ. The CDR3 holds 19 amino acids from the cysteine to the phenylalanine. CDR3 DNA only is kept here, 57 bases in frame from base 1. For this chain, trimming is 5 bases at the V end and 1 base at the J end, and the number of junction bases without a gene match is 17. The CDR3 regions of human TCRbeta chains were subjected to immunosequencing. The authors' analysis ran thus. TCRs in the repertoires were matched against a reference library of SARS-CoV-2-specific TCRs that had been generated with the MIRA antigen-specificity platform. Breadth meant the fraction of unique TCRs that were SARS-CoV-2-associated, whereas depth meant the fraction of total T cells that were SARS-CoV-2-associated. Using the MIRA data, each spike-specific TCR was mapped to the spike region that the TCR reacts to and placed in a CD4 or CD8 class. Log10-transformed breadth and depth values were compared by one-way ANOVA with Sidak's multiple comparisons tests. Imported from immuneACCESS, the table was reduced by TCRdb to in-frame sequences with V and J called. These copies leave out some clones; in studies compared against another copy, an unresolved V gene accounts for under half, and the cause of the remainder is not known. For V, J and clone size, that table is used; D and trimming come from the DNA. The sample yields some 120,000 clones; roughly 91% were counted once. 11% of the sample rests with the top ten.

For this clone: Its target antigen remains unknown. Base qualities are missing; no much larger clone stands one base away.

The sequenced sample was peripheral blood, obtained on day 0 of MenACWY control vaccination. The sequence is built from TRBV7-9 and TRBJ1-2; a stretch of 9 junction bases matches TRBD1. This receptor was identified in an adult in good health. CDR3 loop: CASSPDWSRDRVGNYGYTF. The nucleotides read TGTGCCAGCAGCCCCGACTGGTCCCGGGACAGGGTCGGTAACTATGGCTACACCTTC.